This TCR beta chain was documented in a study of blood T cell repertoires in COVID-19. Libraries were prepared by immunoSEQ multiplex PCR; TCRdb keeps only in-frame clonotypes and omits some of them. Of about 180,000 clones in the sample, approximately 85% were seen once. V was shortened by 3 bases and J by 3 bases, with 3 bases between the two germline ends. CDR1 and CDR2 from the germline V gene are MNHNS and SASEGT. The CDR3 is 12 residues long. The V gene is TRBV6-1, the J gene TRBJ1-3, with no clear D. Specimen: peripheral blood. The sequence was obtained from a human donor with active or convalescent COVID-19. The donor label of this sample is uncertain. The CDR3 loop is CASSDIGNTIYF. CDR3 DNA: TGTGCCAGCAGTGATATTGGAAACACCATATATTTT.